This T cell receptor (beta chain) was profiled in a study of beta chain features in type 1 diabetes. This CDR3 spans 16 amino acids. J gave up 3 bases and V 4 bases, and 12 bases lay outside the gene matches. CDR1 SQVTM and CDR2 ANQGSEA come from the germline V gene. General observations from the study: Shorter TCRB CDR3s, moderately but significantly so, marked every one of the four CD4+ subsets in Type 1 diabetes patients.

Points on this clone: Its cognate antigen is unknown.

Each of the CD4+ naive, central memory, regulatory and stem cell-like memory populations was sorted via CD45RO/CCR7/CD25/CD127/CD95/CD27. Expressed TCRB transcripts got sequenced, as all isolated RNA was reverse transcribed. Some clones are missing from TCRdb's copy, which holds only in-frame ones; the method was immunoSEQ multiplex PCR. The sample has around 150,000 clones; 9% to 10% are singletons. Sequenced material: central memory CD4+ T cells from blood. This TCR was recovered from a woman aged 30 to 39 with type 1 diabetes. The chain is built from TRBV29-1 and TRBJ1-2; 9 nucleotides line up with TRBD1. The CDR3 loop is CSVARQGEREYYGYTF. Here the CDR3 DNA reads TGCAGCGTTGCAAGACAGGGGGAACGAGAATACTATGGCTACACCTTC.